This passage covers 10 T cell receptor beta chains from one sample sequenced in a study of cytomegalovirus exposure and HLA in healthy donors. This PCR relied on a set of 60 Vbeta primers and 13 Jbeta primers. TCRdb's copy holds only in-frame clones and misses some; the assay was immunoSEQ multiplex PCR. The data contain around 120,000 clones, roughly 71% of them singletons. The specimen sequenced was PBMCs. All receptors derive from a man aged 40-55 years in good health and CMV-seropositive.

The genes are TRBV5-1 and TRBJ2-5; D not resolved. The assigned J gene may be wrong: the sequence end matches TRBJ2-7 better. Looked up from germline, CDR1 is SGHRS and CDR2 is YFSETQ. The CDR3 is 13 amino acids. The CDR3, as DNA: TGCGCCAGCAGCTTGGGGCTAGGCTACGAGCAGTACTTC. It encodes CASSLGLGYEQYF.

The chain has TRBV6-5 and TRBJ2-1; D may be TRBD1 (6 bases). Trimming removed 6 bases at V and 7 bases at J, with 19 bases between. This CDR3 region has 15 residues. The germline V gene has CDR1 MNHEY and CDR2 SVGAGI. DNA for the CDR3: TGTGCCAGCAGCCCCGGGACAATGGTTAGGAATGAGCAGTTCTTC. Encoded protein: CASSPGTMVRNEQFF.

The gene calls are TRBV4-3 and TRBJ2-7, with 11 bases aligning to TRBD2. Germline V CDR1 and CDR2: LGHNA, YSLEER. The CDR3 spans 14 residues. The V segment lost 4 bases and the J segment 3 bases; nucleotides outside the gene matches: 2. The CDR3 DNA follows: TGCGCCAGCAGCCTAGGACTAGCGGGCTACGAGCAGTACTTC. Translated: CASSLGLAGYEQYF.

This chain links TRBV30 with TRBJ2-7; D gene ambiguous. Germline-derived CDR1 and CDR2 are GTSNPN and SVGIG (reference sequence). The length of the CDR3 is 14 residues. Trimming took off 3 bases at V and 1 base at J, with 13 bases between the two ends. CDR3 sequence: CAWRANGGSYEQYF. The CDR3 DNA is TGTGCCTGGAGAGCCAACGGTGGTTCCTACGAGCAGTACTTC.

The V and J genes are TRBV9 and TRBJ1-1; maybe TRBD1 (6 bases). The germline V gene encodes CDR1 SGDLS and CDR2 YYNGEE. The V and J ends lost 1 base and 1 base respectively, with 8 bases between them. The CDR3 consists of 14 residues. The CDR3 is CASSVTGRNTEAFF. CDR3 coding DNA: TGTGCCAGCAGCGTAACAGGGAGGAACACTGAAGCTTTCTTT.

The J gene is TRBJ2-3, the V gene TRBV29-1; 9 bases match TRBD2. Germline CDR1 reads SQVTM; CDR2 reads ANQGSEA. The CDR3 runs 15 residues. The V and J ends lost 0 bases and 5 bases, in that order; junction bases with no gene match: 6. CDR3 bases: TGCAGCGTTGAAGATCCCCAGCGGGAGGTAGATACGCAGTATTTT. Residues: CSVEDPQREVDTQYF.

The chain couples TRBV7-3 to TRBJ1-1, with D perhaps TRBD1 (6 bases). Germline V gene lookup returns CDR1 SGHTA and CDR2 FQGTGA. The V end lost 0 bases, the J end lost 8 bases, and 13 bases lay between the germline ends. The CDR3 consists of 14 residues. CDR3 in amino acids: CASSLTDSSTEAFF. In DNA, the CDR3 is TGTGCCAGCAGCTTAACGGACAGCTCAACCGAAGCTTTCTTT.

V and J are TRBV18 and TRBJ1-3; D is possibly TRBD1 (5 bases). The CDR3 covers 14 residues. Trimming cost V 4 bases and J 0 bases, with 7 bases left between them. Germline assignment: CDR1 KGHSH and CDR2 LQKENI. The CDR3 sequence is CASSLDSSGNTIYF. CDR3 sequence (DNA): TGTGCCAGCTCACTTGACAGCTCTGGAAACACCATATATTTT.

This chain links TRBV5-4 with TRBJ1-1; D remains ambiguous. V lost 1 base and J lost 5, with 15 bases in between. Germline CDR1 is SGHNT and CDR2 is YYREEE (reference sequence). This CDR3 comprises 15 residues. DNA for the CDR3: TGTGCCAGCAGCTTGCCCCGTGGGGAGGCGACTGAAGCTTTCTTT. Encoded protein: CASSLPRGEATEAFF.

The chain couples TRBV2 to TRBJ1-2; D unresolved. CDR1 and CDR2 from the germline V gene are SNHLY and FYNNEI. Trimming pared 4 bases from V and 5 bases from J, leaving 11 bases between. This CDR3 contains 13 residues. CDR3 sequence (DNA): TGTGCCAGCAGTGCCCTATTTAATTATGGCTACACCTTC. It codes for CASSALFNYGYTF.